This TCR beta chain appears in the sequencing data of a study of blood T cell repertoires in COVID-19 (dated by TCRdb to about 2020). Context from the whole study: Collaborator samples came from the United States, Italy and Spain and covered acute and convalescent phases of COVID-19. The material from the prospective study consisted of cDNA or gDNA derived from T cells, B-cell-depleted T cells, or PBMCs. Subjects who had been exposed to COVID-19, were actively infected with it, or had recovered from it provided the deeply sampled blood TCRbeta repertoires that made up the dataset. A freely available public database, intended as a resource for researchers studying the immune response to SARS-CoV-2, is where the repertoires were released. Samples came from the ongoing ImmuneRACE study (first 160 participants) plus 1,254 subjects from 6 global collaborators. The sample metadata nearly always contained a de-identified subject ID, COVID-19 status, age in years and sex. Where available, HLA class I and class II types were obtained from metadata supplied by the sample provider rather than from assay-based typing.

Its CDR3 holds 14 amino acids, cysteine through phenylalanine. The retained sequence is limited to the CDR3, 42 bases, with the frame set at the first base. The germline V gene gives CDR1 as KGHSH and CDR2 as LQKENI. The V end gives up 3 bases and the J end 1 base, leaving 3 bases in the junction not matched to a gene. Collaborating institutions collected whole blood in K2EDTA tubes following their own protocols. For TCRbeta analysis, collaborators shipped samples as frozen whole blood, isolated PBMCs, or DNA extracted from either of those sample types. Paper-wide results and their limitations: The amount of clinical and demographic metadata varied by source and participant and was provided uncurated.

This clone showed up just a few times. It lacks a known antigen. Base qualities were left out, and no much larger clone turns up one base away. The immunoSEQ Assay, a bias-controlled multiplex PCR, was used to amplify TCRbeta CDR3 regions from genomic DNA. The paper's processing steps were these. Nucleated cell counts per sample were estimated from amplification of reference gene primers within the assay. Sequence reads were collapsed and filtered to measure the absolute abundance of every unique TCRbeta CDR3 rearrangement. Productive Simpson clonality was computed per sample as the square root of Simpson's diversity index over productive rearrangements. This immuneACCESS table, as held by TCRdb, lists in-frame sequences with V and J called but not all clones. Of the missing ones, under half trace to an unresolved V gene in checked studies; the others have no known cause. Clonal size and the V and J genes are those of that table, whereas D and trimming came from the DNA. The sample table lists over 150,000 clones, roughly 72% of them with a count of one. About 3.8% of the sample comes from the top ten.

The rearrangement joined TRBV18 to TRBJ2-7; 7 of the junction bases match TRBD1. What was sequenced was peripheral blood. The sequence came from a woman older than 75 with acute or convalescent COVID-19. The encoded CDR3 is CASSPPGQSYEQYF. The sequenced DNA is TGTGCCAGCTCACCTCCGGGACAGTCCTACGAGCAGTACTTC.